The 16 T cell receptor beta chains reported below all come from one sample, sequenced in a study of Ad26.COV2.S vaccination and SARS-CoV-2 variants (TCRdb year 2021). The sample's treatment or condition, from its label and the paper: about 20 received Ad26.COV2.S at low or high dose, single or two shots; roughly 5 received placebo; per-sample allocation not given. For vaccine and placebo recipients, repertoires were sequenced using samples collected on day 63 after the first injection. The receptor library was made with the immunoSEQ multiplex PCR assay. The source is immuneACCESS, and TCRdb retained only in-frame sequences with V and J called. Part of the clones is not carried over; for the studies checked, unresolved V genes explain less than half of this, and the remainder is unexplained. This sample gives hundreds of thousands of clones in total; 75% to 90% of them show up just once. About 2.5% of the sample lies in the top ten.

The sample was peripheral blood, taken in a trial of Ad26.COV2.S vaccine versus placebo. The receptors come from a person aged 18-60 years who received the Ad26.COV2.S COVID-19 vaccine or a placebo.

The chain has TRBV21-1 and TRBJ2-5; the table gives TRBD1 as D, unverified against the DNA. TRBV21-1 has pseudogene status. This CDR3 contains 14 residues. The CDR3 sequence: CAVTRGLQKETQYF. CDR3 nucleotide sequence: TGTGCCGTCACCAGGGGGCTGCAGAAAGAGACCCAGTACTTC.

The chain employs TRBV11-3 and TRBJ2-3; D possibly uses TRBD1 or TRBD2 (6 bases each). CDR3 length: 16 residues. CDR1 and CDR2 (germline): SGHNT, YENEEA. The V end was cut by 1 base, the J end by 2 bases, with 13 bases between. The CDR3 bases are TGTGCCAGCAGCTTAGGCCCAGGGGAGGACACAGATACGCAGTATTTT. This encodes CASSLGPGEDTDTQYF. The full variable domain, with the rest looked up from reference TRBV11-3 and TRBJ2-3, is EAGVVQSPRYKIIEKKQPVAFWCNPISGHNTLYWYLQNLGQGPELLIRYENEEAVDDSQLPKDRFSAERLKGVDSTLKIQPAELGDSAVYLCASSLGPGEDTDTQYFGPGTRLTVL.

The rearrangement joins TRBV18 to TRBJ2-1; 13 bases line up with TRBD2. CDR1 KGHSH and CDR2 LQKENI come from the germline V gene. This CDR3 region has 16 residues. The V segment lost 3 bases and the J segment 9 bases; nucleotides outside the gene matches: 8. The CDR3 bases are TGTGCCAGCTCACCTCGGACTAGCGGGAGTGTAGGTGAGCAGTTCTTC. Translated: CASSPRTSGSVGEQFF.

The genes are TRBV27 and TRBJ1-5; unclear D gene. The V gene's germline CDR1 is MNHEY and CDR2 SMNVEV (reference sequence). The CDR3 is 14 residues long. The ends were cut back, 3 bases at V and 2 bases at J, with 8 bases in the middle. CDR3 sequence reads: CASSFRAGNQPQHF. The CDR3 DNA reads TGTGCCAGCAGTTTCCGAGCAGGCAATCAGCCCCAGCATTTT.

The CDR3 DNA reads as TGTGCCAGCAGTTACCGACAGGGACTTTCGGCAGGGGAGCAGTACTTC. Its protein is CASSYRQGLSAGEQYF. The rearrangement uses TRBV6-5 and TRBJ2-7; tentatively, D is TRBD1 (7 bases). The CDR3 totals 16 residues. CDR1 is MNHEY, CDR2 SVGAGI, per germline. V lost 2 bases, J lost 7 bases, and 21 bases lay in between.

This chain uses TRBV7-9 with TRBJ1-1; tentatively, D is TRBD1 (5 bases). This CDR3 spans 14 amino acids. Germline V gene lookup returns CDR1 SEHNR and CDR2 FQNEAQ (reference sequence). The V end was cut by 1 base, the J end by 8 bases, with 14 bases between. CDR3 bases: TGTGCCAGCAGCTTAGTTAGGGGCTTGGGCGAAGCTTTCTTT. Its protein is CASSLVRGLGEAFF. The variable domain in full, completed from reference TRBV7-9 and TRBJ1-1, reads DTGVSQNPRHKITKRGQNVTFRCDPISEHNRLYWYRQTLGQGPEFLTYFQNEAQLEKSRLLSDRFSAERPKGSFSTLEIQRTEQGDSAMYLCASSLVRGLGEAFFGQGTRLTVV.

This clone was detected once. J is TRBJ1-3 and V is TRBV4-3, with D possibly being TRBD1 (5 bases). The V end was cut by 8 bases, the J end by 9 bases, with 14 bases between. Germline V gene sequence: CDR1 LGHNA, CDR2 YSLEER. The length of the CDR3 is 12 residues. CDR3 sequence (DNA): TGCGCCAGCGGAGATGGTGGGACCACCATATATTTT. Amino acid sequence: CASGDGGTTIYF.

This clone has a single count. The chain uses TRBV6-2 or TRBV6-3 and TRBJ1-1; D possibly corresponds to TRBD1 (6 bases). CDR1 is MNHEY and CDR2 is SVGEGT in the germline V gene. With 5 bases removed from V and 5 bases from J, the gap between germline ends came to 18 bases. The CDR3 runs to 15 residues. The CDR3 DNA reads as TGTGCCAGCAGTAGGGGGATCGGCCCAAAGACTGAAGCTTTCTTT. As protein: CASSRGIGPKTEAFF.

The J gene is TRBJ1-2, the V gene TRBV9, with unresolved D. Looked up from germline, CDR1 is SGDLS and CDR2 is YYNGEE. This CDR3 contains 13 residues. Trimming stripped 8 bases from V and 0 bases from J, with 11 bases between. In DNA form, the CDR3 reads TGTGCCAGTTCCCGTGGACCTAACTATGGCTACACCTTC. This translates into CASSRGPNYGYTF.

The rearrangement uses TRBV30 and TRBJ1-2; a possible D gene is TRBD1 (6 bases). CDR1 and CDR2 from the germline V gene are GTSNPN and SVGIG (reference sequence). V was shortened by 4 bases and J by 1 base, with 16 bases between the two germline ends. The CDR3 contains 15 residues. Written as DNA, the CDR3 is TGTGCCTGGAAAGGTCCGGGACAAATTAACTATGGCTACACCTTC. It is translated as CAWKGPGQINYGYTF.

The chain links TRBV27 to TRBJ2-5, with D tentatively TRBD1 or TRBD2 (6 bases each). V lost 2 bases, J lost 9 bases, and 28 bases lay in between. CDR3 length equals 18 residues. The germline V gene encodes CDR1 MNHEY and CDR2 SMNVEV (reference sequence). The CDR3 DNA reads as TGTGCCAGCAGTTTAGCGGGCCGGGGGCAGTTCCGACCGGCGGCCCAGTACTTC. Its protein product is CASSLAGRGQFRPAAQYF.

This chain connects TRBV2 to TRBJ2-3; D remains unclear. Germline assignment: CDR1 SNHLY and CDR2 FYNNEI. The CDR3 covers 13 residues. Trimming pared 9 bases from V and 0 bases from J, leaving 10 bases between. The CDR3 sequence is CASVLDSTDTQYF. Here the CDR3 DNA reads TGTGCCAGTGTCCTCGATAGCACAGATACGCAGTATTTT.

The chain uses TRBV11-2 and TRBJ1-2; perhaps TRBD1 as D (5 bases). The ends were cut back, 0 bases at V and 4 bases at J, with 12 bases in the middle. This CDR3 contains 15 residues. Germline CDR1 SGHAT, CDR2 FQNNGV. CDR3 amino acids: CASSLDAAGTYGYTF. CDR3 coding DNA: TGTGCCAGCAGCTTAGATGCGGCAGGGACCTATGGCTACACCTTC.

The chain is built from TRBV28 and TRBJ1-2, with 9 nucleotides matching TRBD1. V lost 2 bases, J lost 4 bases, and 8 bases stayed unmatched. CDR1 and CDR2 (germline): MDHEN, SYDVKM. The CDR3 is 16 residues long. CDR3: CASSLPPPGQGYGYTF. The CDR3 DNA sequence: TGTGCCAGCAGTTTACCCCCTCCGGGACAGGGCTATGGCTACACCTTC.

This sequence joins TRBV29-1 and TRBJ2-1; 9 bases fit TRBD1. Trimming removed 6 bases from V and 0 bases from J; junction bases left unmatched: 9. Germline V gives CDR1 SQVTM, CDR2 ANQGSEA. This CDR3 is built from 16 residues. Written as DNA, the CDR3 is TGCAGCGTCGGGACAGGGCAGGCGAGCTCCTACAATGAGCAGTTCTTC. Amino acids: CSVGTGQASSYNEQFF.

This clone has only a few counts. CDR3 residues: CAWSVSPPGVAFF. Here the CDR3 DNA reads TGTGCCTGGAGTGTATCCCCCCCGGGGGTGGCTTTCTTT. The rearrangement joins TRBV30 to TRBJ1-1, with D possibly TRBD1 on 5 matching bases. The V end lost 0 bases, the J end lost 11 bases, and 16 bases lay between the germline ends. The CDR3 covers 13 residues. Germline assignment: CDR1 GTSNPN and CDR2 SVGIG (reference sequence).